These 24 T cell receptor beta chains originate from one sample sequenced in a study of breast tumors, draining lymph nodes, adjacent tissues. TCRdb itself ran the multiplex PCR reads through MiXCR, one entry per CDR3 protein. The sample lists approximately 40,000 distinct CDR3 sequences; 36% were seen once. The sample consisted of breast tumor tissue. These receptors all stem from a female donor with breast cancer. Some clones in this sample may be carry-over from other donors' samples.

This clonotype was counted many times. The rearrangement uses TRBV5-1 and TRBJ2-7; D is possibly TRBD1 (6 bases). V lost 4 bases and J 6 bases, leaving 11 bases between the germline ends. Germline CDR1 is SGHRS and CDR2 is YFSETQ. The CDR3 is made up of 12 amino acids. DNA for the CDR3: TGCGCCAGCAGCCCCGCGACAGGCGAGCAGTACTTC. Its protein is CASSPATGEQYF.

The chain combines TRBV6-6 with TRBJ1-2; TRBD1 agrees at 8 bases. The length of the CDR3 is 14 residues. Germline assignment: CDR1 MNHNY and CDR2 SVGAGI (reference sequence). J was trimmed by 5 bases and V by 6 bases; bases with no gene match: 8. The CDR3 DNA follows: TGTGCCAGCAGAACCCGGACAGGGAGGTATGGCTACACCTTC. Translation gives CASRTRTGRYGYTF.

This clonotype was seen once. This sequence joins TRBV5-8 and TRBJ1-2, with D unclear. Trimming cost V 0 bases and J 4 bases, with 7 bases left between them. CDR1 is SGHTS and CDR2 is YDEGEE in the germline V gene. CDR3 size: 13 residues. The CDR3 DNA is TGTGCCAGCAGCTTGGGCACCTCCTATGGCTACACCTTC. Its translation: CASSLGTSYGYTF.

This clonotype was counted ten times or more. The rearrangement links TRBV7-2 to TRBJ2-2; D gene ambiguous. The CDR3 loop spans 11 amino acids. Germline-derived CDR1 and CDR2 are SGHTA and FQGNSA. V shed 7 bases and J shed 2 bases, with 2 bases lying between them. DNA of the CDR3: TGTGCCAGCACCAACACCGGGGAGCTGTTTTTT. This gives the protein CASTNTGELFF.

This clonotype was seen ten or more times. V gene TRBV2 combines with J gene TRBJ2-1; 11 bases agree with TRBD2. Germline values: CDR1 SNHLY, CDR2 FYNNEI. CDR3 length: 19 residues. The junction had 13 bases not matched to a gene; V was cut back by 6 bases and J by 0 bases. This CDR3 is CASSSSLAGGTSSYNEQFF. The CDR3 region has the DNA TGTGCCAGCAGCTCGAGTCTAGCGGGAGGCACTAGCTCCTACAATGAGCAGTTCTTC.

There are a few counts of this clonotype. The gene calls are TRBV12-3 or TRBV12-4 and TRBJ2-7, with TRBD2 matching 7 bases. The CDR3 covers 15 residues. The ends lost 3 bases at V and 1 base at J; junction bases unmatched: 6. The CDR3, as DNA: TGTGCCAGCAGTTTTGGGAGGGCCAAGTCCTACGAGCAGTACTTC. Its translation: CASSFGRAKSYEQYF.

By proportion, this clonotype is medium-sized. CDR3 sequence: CASSRDRYNEQFF. As DNA, the CDR3 is TGTGCCAGTTCCCGAGATCGTTACAATGAGCAGTTCTTC. The chain is built from TRBV19 and TRBJ2-1, with D hard to call. This CDR3 comprises 13 residues. Trimming took 8 bases from V and 4 from J, leaving 12 bases between them. Germline assignment: CDR1 LNHDA and CDR2 SQIVND (reference sequence).

The chain combines TRBV3-1 with TRBJ2-2; 10 bases map to TRBD1. This CDR3 contains 15 residues. Losses at the gene ends were 4 bases for V and 5 bases for J; bases not matched to a gene: 4. Germline V gene sequence: CDR1 LGHDT, CDR2 YNNKEL (reference sequence). CDR3 nucleotide sequence: TGTGCCAGCAGCCTATGGGACAGGGGAACCGGGGAGCTGTTTTTT. Protein product: CASSLWDRGTGELFF.

This clonotype was counted many times. This chain uses TRBV2 with TRBJ2-1, with 14 bases identical to TRBD2. CDR1 and CDR2 from the germline V gene are SNHLY and FYNNEI. V shed 6 bases, J shed 12 bases, and the junction held 7 bases outside the gene matches. This CDR3 is 14 amino acids long. The CDR3 DNA follows: TGTGCCAGCAGCGAGGGACTAGCGGGAGCCGGGCAGTTCTTC. Protein: CASSEGLAGAGQFF.

J is TRBJ2-5 and V is TRBV11-3; TRBD2 matches at 8 bases. The V gene's germline CDR1 is SGHNT and CDR2 YENEEA. The CDR3 totals 15 residues. Trimming cost V 5 bases and J 2 bases; bases outside gene matches: 7. The CDR3 here is CASSPGLALQETQYF. The CDR3 DNA reads TGTGCCAGCAGCCCCGGACTAGCTTTACAAGAGACCCAGTACTTC.

About this clonotype: A much larger clone lies one base from this, so it may be a read error. This sequence joins TRBV15 and TRBJ2-6; D might be TRBD1 (5 bases). CDR1 is LNHNV, CDR2 YYDKDF, per germline (reference sequence). CDR3 size: 15 residues. This CDR3 is CATSRDISGANALTF. Written as DNA, the CDR3 is TGTGCCACCAGCCGCGACATCTCTGGGGCCAACGCCCTGACTTTC.

This clonotype was counted many times. The rearrangement links TRBV4-1 to TRBJ2-2, with D perhaps given as TRBD1 or TRBD2 (5 bases each). The CDR3 has 15 amino acids. The germline gives CDR1 MGHRA, CDR2 YSYEKL. Trimming cost V 0 bases and J 5 bases, with 10 bases left between them. The CDR3: CASSQDGGGTGELFF. CDR3 coding DNA: TGCGCCAGCAGCCAAGATGGGGGTGGGACCGGGGAGCTGTTTTTT.

This clonotype has just a few counts. The genes are TRBV5-4 and TRBJ2-1, with D unclear. Looked up from germline, CDR1 is SGHNT and CDR2 is YYREEE (reference sequence). The CDR3 extends over 17 amino acids. With 0 bases removed from V and 1 base from J, the gap between germline ends came to 14 bases. The CDR3 is CASSLEAGRRSYNEQFF. Here the CDR3 DNA reads TGTGCCAGCAGCTTGGAGGCCGGCAGACGGTCCTACAATGAGCAGTTCTTC.

This clonotype has a handful of counts. The V call is TRBV28, the J call TRBJ1-2, with 7 positions matching TRBD1. Germline assignment: CDR1 MDHEN and CDR2 SYDVKM. The junction had 4 bases not matched to a gene; V was cut back by 5 bases and J by 4 bases. CDR3 length: 13 amino acids. The CDR3 loop is CASSLGTAYGYTF. CDR3 nucleotides: TGTGCCAGCAGTCTCGGGACAGCCTATGGCTACACCTTC.

This clonotype was observed at least ten times. The V gene is TRBV6-1, the J gene TRBJ2-3; D is unresolved. Germline V gene data show CDR1 as MNHNS and CDR2 as SASEGT. The ends were cut back, 5 bases at V and 8 bases at J, with 8 bases in the middle. The CDR3 is 11 amino acids. CDR3 region: CASSTAGTQYF. CDR3 sequence (DNA): TGTGCCAGCAGTACAGCTGGTACGCAGTATTTT.

This clonotype came up once. J is TRBJ2-1 and V is TRBV10-3, with TRBD2 matching over 12 bases. Trimming took 5 bases from V and 2 from J; bases not matched to a gene: 4. CDR1 is ENHRY, CDR2 SYGVKD, per germline. The CDR3 extends over 16 amino acids. The CDR3 DNA follows: TGTGCCATCAGTAAGACTAGCGGGAGAACCTACAATGAGCAGTTCTTC. Its protein is CAISKTSGRTYNEQFF.

CDR3 DNA: TGTGCCCGCACCACAGGGCCTGGAAACACCATATATTTT. Protein product: CARTTGPGNTIYF. The V and J genes are TRBV30 and TRBJ1-3; weak D call: TRBD1 (6 bases). Trimming took 8 bases from V and 2 from J, leaving 13 bases between them. The CDR3 consists of 13 residues. Per germline, CDR1 GTSNPN and CDR2 SVGIG (reference sequence).

Note on this clonotype: The conserved phenylalanine or tryptophan normally closing the CDR3 is absent here, so this likely arose from a read error. V and J are TRBV15 and TRBJ2-3; TRBD2 is a possible D gene (6 bases). V was pared by 1 base and J by 5 bases, with 10 bases between. Germline CDR1 LNHNV, CDR2 YYDKDF (reference sequence). The length of the CDR3 is 14 residues. The CDR3 is CATSRAGRRDTQYV. As DNA, the CDR3 is TGTGCCACCAGCAGAGCGGGGAGGCGAGATACGCAGTATGTT.

This clonotype was observed at least ten times. This sequence joins TRBV20-1 and TRBJ2-4, with TRBD1 identical over 11 bases. CDR1 and CDR2 from the germline V gene are DFQATT and SNEGSKA (reference sequence). The CDR3 is made up of 15 amino acids. V gave up 6 bases and J gave up 6 bases; unmatched junction bases: 10. CDR3 region: CSALRTGGFGNIQYF. The DNA of the CDR3 is TGCAGTGCCCTGAGGACAGGGGGCTTCGGAAACATTCAGTACTTC.

This clonotype has just a few counts. The chain has TRBV3-1 and TRBJ1-5; D gene ambiguous. Trimming stripped 0 bases from V and 3 bases from J, with 9 bases between. This CDR3 region has 15 residues. Germline V gene data show CDR1 as LGHDT and CDR2 as YNNKEL (reference sequence). DNA for the CDR3: TGTGCCAGCAGCCAAGATCACAAGGCCAATCAGCCCCAGCATTTT. This encodes CASSQDHKANQPQHF.

The J gene is TRBJ2-2, the V gene TRBV7-9; 13 nucleotides match TRBD2. V gave up 5 bases and J gave up 7 bases; unmatched junction bases: 7. Germline lookup yields CDR1 SEHNR and CDR2 FQNEAQ (reference sequence). This CDR3 comprises 16 residues. CDR3 sequence reads: CASSRTSGSSSGELFF. CDR3 DNA: TGTGCCAGCAGCAGGACTAGCGGGAGTTCAAGCGGGGAGCTGTTTTTT.

J is TRBJ2-1 and V is TRBV7-2; 10 nucleotides match TRBD2. The J segment lost 15 bases and the V segment lost 2 bases, leaving 13 bases of the junction unmatched. The length of the CDR3 is 15 residues. From germline, CDR1 is SGHTA and CDR2 FQGNSA. This CDR3 is CASSLLPSGRAGGFF. CDR3 bases: TGTGCCAGCAGCTTACTCCCTAGCGGGAGAGCTGGGGGGTTCTTC.

The chain recombines TRBV7-9 with TRBJ2-2; 8 bases map to TRBD2. Germline values: CDR1 SEHNR, CDR2 FQNEAQ (reference sequence). This CDR3 contains 16 residues. The V and J ends lost 4 bases and 0 bases, in that order; junction bases with no gene match: 4. The CDR3 loop reads CASSSQLAANTGELFF. CDR3 DNA: TGTGCCAGCAGCTCCCAACTAGCGGCGAACACCGGGGAGCTGTTTTTT. Complete variable domain (other parts from reference TRBV7-9 and TRBJ2-2): DTGVSQNPRHKITKRGQNVTFRCDPISEHNRLYWYRQTLGQGPEFLTYFQNEAQLEKSRLLSDRFSAERPKGSFSTLEIQRTEQGDSAMYLCASSSQLAANTGELFFGEGSRLTVL.

In the case of this clonotype: The junction departs from germline at one end; a sequencing error may be responsible. The V call is TRBV4-3, the J call TRBJ2-1; D is perhaps TRBD1 (5 bases). Germline loops: CDR1 LGHNA, CDR2 YSLEER. The CDR3 totals 18 residues. Here the CDR3 DNA reads TGCGCCAGCAGCCAAGATGGTGGGGCCTCCACACCTTGGAATGAACAGTTCTTC. Translation: CASSQDGGASTPWNEQFF.